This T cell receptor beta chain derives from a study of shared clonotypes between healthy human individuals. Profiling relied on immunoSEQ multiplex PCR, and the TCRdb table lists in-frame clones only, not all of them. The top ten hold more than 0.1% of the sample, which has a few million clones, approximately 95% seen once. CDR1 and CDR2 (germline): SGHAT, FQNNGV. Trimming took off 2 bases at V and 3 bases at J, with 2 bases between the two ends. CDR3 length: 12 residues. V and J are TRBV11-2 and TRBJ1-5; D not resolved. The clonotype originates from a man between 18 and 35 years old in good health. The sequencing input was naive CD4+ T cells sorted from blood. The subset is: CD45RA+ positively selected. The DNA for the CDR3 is TGTGCCAGCAGCTTAAACAATCAGCCCCAGCATTTT. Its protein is CASSLNNQPQHF.